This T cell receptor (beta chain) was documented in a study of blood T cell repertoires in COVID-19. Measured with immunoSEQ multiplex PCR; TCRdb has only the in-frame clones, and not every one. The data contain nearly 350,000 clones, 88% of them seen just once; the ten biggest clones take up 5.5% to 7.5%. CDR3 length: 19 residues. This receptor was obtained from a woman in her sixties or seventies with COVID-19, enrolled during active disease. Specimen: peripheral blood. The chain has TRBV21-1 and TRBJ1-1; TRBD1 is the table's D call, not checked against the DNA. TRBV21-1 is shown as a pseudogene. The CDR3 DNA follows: TGTGCCAGCATTAAGGACAGGGGAGGATGTATAAACGGGTGTACTGAAGCTTTCTTT. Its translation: CASIKDRGGCINGCTEAFF.